Below, 21 T cell receptor beta chains from the same sample are listed, as sequenced in a study of T cell responses to AZD1222 COVID-19 vaccine. Data came from immunoSEQ multiplex PCR; TCRdb stores just in-frame clones and leaves some out. The table includes 140,000 or so clones, approximately 90% detected once. This specimen was peripheral blood, taken on day 0 of AZD1222 vaccination. These receptors were taken from an adult in good health.

This chain uses TRBV3-1 (or the pseudogene TRBV3-2) with TRBJ2-7; D not certain. Trimming removed 3 bases at V and 2 bases at J, with 11 bases between. Germline V gene data show CDR1 as LGHDT and CDR2 as YNNKEL (reference sequence). This CDR3 is 14 amino acids long. CDR3 in amino acids: CASSQALNPYEQYF. The CDR3 bases are TGTGCCAGCAGCCAGGCCCTCAACCCCTACGAGCAGTACTTC.

The CDR3 DNA reads as TGTGCCAGCAGCGTAGAGGGCTCGCCGGTGGCAGATACGCAGTATTTT. It is translated as CASSVEGSPVADTQYF. The V and J genes are TRBV9 and TRBJ2-3; no clear D. Trimming left V 0 bases short and J 4 bases short, with 15 bases between. The germline gives CDR1 SGDLS, CDR2 YYNGEE. The length of the CDR3 is 16 residues.

The gene calls are TRBV30 and TRBJ2-1, with 12 nucleotides matching TRBD2. The CDR3 covers 14 residues. CDR1 is GTSNPN and CDR2 is SVGIG in the germline V gene (reference sequence). The CDR3 DNA reads as TGTGCACGGACTAGCGGGAAGAGTTACAATGAGCAGTTCTTC. Protein sequence: CARTSGKSYNEQFF. The whole variable domain, filled in from reference TRBV30 and TRBJ2-1, reads SQTIHQWPATLVQPVGSPLSLECTVEGTSNPNLYWYRQAAGRGLQLLFYSVGIGQISSEVPQNLSASRPQDRQFILSSKKLLLSDSGFYLCARTSGKSYNEQFFGPGTRLTVL.

This chain joins TRBV30 and TRBJ2-1; no definite D call. Germline values: CDR1 GTSNPN, CDR2 SVGIG (reference sequence). V lost 1 base and J lost 3, with 4 bases in between. The CDR3 is 12 amino acids. The CDR3 sequence is CAWSGGYNEQFF. CDR3 in DNA: TGTGCCTGGAGTGGGGGCTACAATGAGCAGTTCTTC.

J is TRBJ2-1 and V is TRBV24-1; TRBD2 might be the D (6 bases). The V and J ends lost 3 bases and 5 bases respectively, with 13 bases between them. Germline V CDR1 and CDR2: KGHDR, SFDVKD. The CDR3 contains 15 residues. DNA for the CDR3: TGTGCCACCAGTGATCCGCGGGGTCCCAACAATGAGCAGTTCTTC. As protein: CATSDPRGPNNEQFF.

The rearrangement links TRBV3-1 (or the pseudogene TRBV3-2) to TRBJ2-1; 8 nucleotides align to TRBD2. The J segment lost 0 bases and the V segment lost 0 bases, leaving 7 bases of the junction unmatched. The germline V gene encodes CDR1 LGHDT and CDR2 YNNKEL (reference sequence). This CDR3 comprises 18 residues. CDR3 loop: CASSQETLAGGSYNEQFF. The CDR3 bases are TGTGCCAGCAGCCAAGAGACTTTGGCGGGGGGCTCCTACAATGAGCAGTTCTTC.

The V and J genes are TRBV10-1 and TRBJ1-1, with D tentatively TRBD1 (6 bases). Trimming took off 8 bases at V and 5 bases at J, with 12 bases between the two ends. CDR3 size: 12 residues. Germline V gene lookup returns CDR1 WNHNN and CDR2 SYGVQD (reference sequence). CDR3 region: CASAGAKTEAFF. CDR3 sequence (DNA): TGCGCCAGCGCGGGGGCTAAGACTGAAGCTTTCTTT.

The chain uses TRBV10-3 and TRBJ1-5, with a weak D call TRBD1 (5 bases). V dropped 6 bases and J dropped 0 bases, with 12 bases sitting between them. There are 15 residues in the CDR3. Germline V lookup: CDR1 ENHRY, CDR2 SYGVKD. CDR3 nucleotide sequence: TGTGCCATCAGAGGGGAGGGGTATAGCAATCAGCCCCAGCATTTT. Its translation is CAIRGEGYSNQPQHF.

V usage is TRBV20-1 and J usage is TRBJ2-3; tentatively, D is TRBD2 (6 bases). Germline V gives CDR1 DFQATT, CDR2 SNEGSKA (reference sequence). The CDR3 has 14 residues. V lost 3 bases, J lost 1 base, and 11 bases lay in between. The CDR3 DNA follows: TGCAGTGCTAGTAAGCGGGTAGGCACAGATACGCAGTATTTT. This gives the protein CSASKRVGTDTQYF.

The chain links TRBV18 to TRBJ1-1; no definite D call. The CDR3 consists of 12 residues. CDR1 is KGHSH, CDR2 LQKENI, per germline. V shed 8 bases and J shed 2 bases, with 9 bases lying between them. The CDR3 DNA reads as TGTGCCAGCCGACCATCAAACACTGAAGCTTTCTTT. As protein: CASRPSNTEAFF.

The chain has TRBV4-2 and TRBJ1-2; D remains unclear. CDR1 is LGHNA and CDR2 is YNFKEQ in the germline V gene. The V end lost 1 base, the J end lost 0 bases, and 12 bases lay between the germline ends. This CDR3 is 16 amino acids long. CDR3: CASSQGVNRPNYGYTF. Here the CDR3 DNA reads TGTGCCAGCAGCCAAGGGGTTAACCGCCCTAACTATGGCTACACCTTC.

Note on this clone: The identical CDR3 is also encoded by other nucleotide sequences in the sample. V is TRBV7-2 and J is TRBJ2-7; 9 nucleotides match TRBD1. This CDR3 has 13 residues. V was clipped by 5 bases and J by 5 bases; unmatched bases: 4. CDR1 SGHTA and CDR2 FQGNSA come from the germline V gene. This chain's CDR3 is CASSRDRVNEQYF. In DNA form, the CDR3 reads TGTGCCAGCAGCCGGGACAGGGTAAACGAGCAGTACTTC.

The J gene is TRBJ2-1, the V gene TRBV19; perhaps TRBD2 as D (6 bases). The ends were cut back, 6 bases at V and 7 bases at J, with 22 bases in the middle. The CDR3 loop spans 16 amino acids. The germline CDR1 and CDR2 sequences are LNHDA and SQIVND (reference sequence). DNA of the CDR3: TGTGCCAGTAGGATATCTTTAGGGACTTACGAGAATGAGCAGTTCTTC. Translating it yields CASRISLGTYENEQFF.

Written as DNA, the CDR3 is TGTGCCAGCAGCCAACAGAGAACCTACGAGCAGTACTTC. Its protein product is CASSQQRTYEQYF. This chain connects TRBV3-1 (or the pseudogene TRBV3-2) to TRBJ2-7, with D hard to call. CDR1 and CDR2 from the germline V gene are LGHDT and YNNKEL (reference sequence). Between the trimmed V and J ends, which lost 2 bases and 2 bases, there was a span of 7 bases. CDR3 length: 13 amino acids.

The chain recombines TRBV27 with TRBJ1-1, with D possibly TRBD1 on 6 matching bases. V was cut by 4 bases and J by 5 bases, with 23 bases left in between. CDR3 length equals 17 residues. The V gene's germline CDR1 is MNHEY and CDR2 SMNVEV (reference sequence). The CDR3 protein is CASSSIRLGGARTEAFF. The CDR3 DNA sequence: TGTGCCAGCAGTTCTATCCGCTTGGGGGGGGCGCGAACTGAAGCTTTCTTT.

The chain recombines TRBV5-1 with TRBJ2-3, with D perhaps TRBD1 or TRBD2 (5 bases each). V gave up 4 bases and J gave up 3 bases, with 15 bases separating them. The CDR3 spans 15 residues. Germline V gene sequence: CDR1 SGHRS, CDR2 YFSETQ. CDR3 sequence (DNA): TGCGCCAGCAGCCTGAACGCAGGGAGAACAGATACGCAGTATTTT. This codes for CASSLNAGRTDTQYF.

The rearrangement uses TRBV2 and TRBJ1-2; the D gene is possibly TRBD1 (5 bases). V was cut by 7 bases and J by 9 bases, with 9 bases left in between. CDR1 is SNHLY and CDR2 is FYNNEI in the germline V gene. The CDR3 is 10 residues long. The CDR3 nucleotides read TGTGCCAGCAAAGGGGTTAGCTACACCTTC. This gives the protein CASKGVSYTF.

V is TRBV6-1 and J is TRBJ1-1, with a tentative D call TRBD1 (6 bases). This CDR3 spans 15 amino acids. The V and J ends lost 2 bases and 0 bases respectively, with 10 bases between them. Germline V gives CDR1 MNHNS, CDR2 SASEGT. The CDR3 here is CASSESTGVNTEAFF. DNA for the CDR3: TGTGCCAGCAGTGAATCGACAGGCGTGAACACTGAAGCTTTCTTT.

The chain recombines TRBV4-1 with TRBJ1-5, with D uncertain. The V end was cut by 2 bases, the J end by 2 bases, with 13 bases between. The CDR3 contains 16 residues. In germline, CDR1 is MGHRA, CDR2 YSYEKL. In DNA, the CDR3 is TGCGCCAGCAGCCAACGTCCCACAAGGGGCAATCAGCCCCAGCATTTT. Protein product: CASSQRPTRGNQPQHF.

The chain employs TRBV3-1 (or the pseudogene TRBV3-2) and TRBJ1-4; no reliable D call. Trimming removed 0 bases from V and 4 bases from J, with 9 bases in between. The length of the CDR3 is 15 residues. Germline CDR1 LGHDT, CDR2 YNNKEL (reference sequence). The CDR3 DNA follows: TGTGCCAGCAGCCAAGAGGAAGGGAGTAATGAAAAACTGTTTTTT. This encodes CASSQEEGSNEKLFF.

The CDR3 DNA follows: TGTGCCTGGAGCCCCAAGTACCCTAACTATGGCTACACCTTC. This codes for CAWSPKYPNYGYTF. The chain couples TRBV30 to TRBJ1-2; D gene ambiguous. CDR3 length: 14 amino acids. The V gene's germline CDR1 is GTSNPN and CDR2 SVGIG (reference sequence). V dropped 3 bases and J dropped 0 bases, with 11 bases sitting between them.